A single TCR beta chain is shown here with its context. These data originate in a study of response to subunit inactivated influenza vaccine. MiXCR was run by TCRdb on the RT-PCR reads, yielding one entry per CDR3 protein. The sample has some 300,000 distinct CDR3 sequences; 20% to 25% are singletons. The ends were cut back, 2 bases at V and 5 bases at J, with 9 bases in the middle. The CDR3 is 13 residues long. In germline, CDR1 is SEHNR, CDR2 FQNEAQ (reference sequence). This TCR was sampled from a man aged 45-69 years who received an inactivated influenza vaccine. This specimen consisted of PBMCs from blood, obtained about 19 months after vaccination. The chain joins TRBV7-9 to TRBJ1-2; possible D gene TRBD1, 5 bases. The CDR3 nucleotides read TGTGCCAGCAGCTTACAGGGTCTGTATGGCTACACCTTC. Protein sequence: CASSLQGLYGYTF.